This TCR beta chain derives from a study of T cells in Graves' hyperthyroidism and ophthalmopathy. General study findings and limits: Median prediction lead before ophthalmopathy onset was 6.5 months with the model.

The CDR3 has 14 residues. Germline V gene sequence: CDR1 SNHLY, CDR2 FYNNEI. V was trimmed by 3 bases and J by 0 bases, leaving 5 bases between them. It was considered stable Graves' hyperthyroidism when ophthalmopathy did not progress within 18 months. The hyperthyroidism patients had all been newly diagnosed, and their disease duration was under 2 months. Their ages ranged from 18 to 65 years. Patients showing uncontrolled infection, other autoimmune disease, pregnancy or lactation were ineligible. RNA transcripts provided the source from which TCR beta CDR3 regions were amplified. HTBI primers drove first-round RT-PCR of the TCR CDR3. TCRdb re-analysed the multiplex PCR reads in MiXCR, keeping a single row per CDR3 protein. The repertoire holds around 800,000 distinct CDR3 sequences, with roughly 40% as singletons. This clonotype is medium-sized in the sample. What it binds is unknown.

This rearrangement joins TRBV2 to TRBJ1-4; the D is unclear. This TCR was sampled from a man younger than 35 with Graves' hyperthyroidism. The sample was blood. CDR3: CASSDSPTNEKLFF. The CDR3 region has the DNA TGTGCCAGCAGTGACAGTCCAACTAATGAAAAACTGTTTTTT.